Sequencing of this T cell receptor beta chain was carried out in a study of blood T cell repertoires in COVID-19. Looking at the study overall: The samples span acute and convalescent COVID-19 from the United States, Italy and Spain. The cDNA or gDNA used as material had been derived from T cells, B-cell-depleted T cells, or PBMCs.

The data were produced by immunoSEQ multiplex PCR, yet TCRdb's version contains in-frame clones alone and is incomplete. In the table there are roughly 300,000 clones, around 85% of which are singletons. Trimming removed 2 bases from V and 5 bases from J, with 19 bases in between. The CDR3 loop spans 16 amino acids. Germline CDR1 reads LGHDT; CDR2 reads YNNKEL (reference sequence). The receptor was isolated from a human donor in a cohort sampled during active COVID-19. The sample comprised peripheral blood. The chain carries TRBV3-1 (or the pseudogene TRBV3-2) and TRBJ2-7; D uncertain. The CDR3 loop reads CASSQSSRPGFDEQYF. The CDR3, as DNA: TGTGCCAGCAGCCAATCCTCCCGACCCGGGTTCGACGAGCAGTACTTC.